Listed here are 16 T cell receptor beta chains from one sample, sequenced in a study of cytomegalovirus exposure and HLA in healthy donors. PCR employed 60 Vbeta and 13 Jbeta primers. Method: immunoSEQ multiplex PCR; TCRdb's copy keeps in-frame clones and lacks some. The data show 200,000 to 250,000 clones, with less than 80% seen just once and 0.2% to 0.25% held by the top ten. The sample taken for sequencing was PBMCs. The receptors stem from a girl aged 2-15 years in good health and CMV-seronegative.

This clone was seen a single time. This chain connects TRBV5-1 to TRBJ1-4; unclear D gene. Germline values: CDR1 SGHRS, CDR2 YFSETQ. V lost 5 bases to trimming and J lost 6 bases, with 17 bases between them. The CDR3 is made up of 15 amino acids. The CDR3 DNA sequence: TGCGCCAGCAGTTCGTCCGGGAGCGGGGATGAAAAACTGTTTTTT. Its protein product is CASSSSGSGDEKLFF.

The chain recombines TRBV5-1 with TRBJ1-3; no definite D call. The V end was cut by 1 base, the J end by 2 bases, with 13 bases between. This CDR3 is built from 16 residues. CDR1 is SGHRS and CDR2 is YFSETQ in the germline V gene. This CDR3 is CASSLNLMEAGNTIYF. The CDR3 DNA reads TGCGCCAGCAGCTTGAATCTTATGGAGGCTGGAAACACCATATATTTT.

V and J are TRBV4-1 and TRBJ2-7; tentatively, D is TRBD1 (8 bases). The V end lost 5 bases, the J end lost 2 bases, and 13 bases lay between the germline ends. From germline, CDR1 is MGHRA and CDR2 YSYEKL. This CDR3 has 14 residues. The CDR3: CASSNTGGAYEQYF. The CDR3 nucleotides are TGCGCCAGCAGCAACACAGGGGGGGCCTACGAGCAGTACTTC.

This clone was seen only a few times. The chain employs TRBV11-2 and TRBJ2-7; 7 bases are shared with TRBD1. This CDR3 is 13 amino acids long. The V gene end was trimmed by 8 bases and the J gene end by 1 base; junction bases not matched to a gene: 5. The germline CDR1 and CDR2 sequences are SGHAT and FQNNGV. CDR3 residues: CASLETGSYEQYF. CDR3 DNA sequence: TGTGCCAGCTTGGAGACAGGGTCCTACGAGCAGTACTTC.

The J gene is TRBJ2-7, the V gene TRBV30, with D possibly being TRBD1 (6 bases). The CDR3 sequence is 13 residues long. The germline CDR1 and CDR2 sequences are GTSNPN and SVGIG (reference sequence). The ends were cut back, 2 bases at V and 4 bases at J, with 12 bases in the middle. CDR3 residues: CAWSFGQTYEQYF. CDR3 bases: TGTGCCTGGAGTTTCGGACAGACATACGAGCAGTACTTC.

CDR3 residues: CASTSPQGGDTEAFF. In nucleotides, the CDR3 is TGTGCCAGCACCTCACCCCAGGGTGGGGACACTGAAGCTTTCTTT. This rearrangement joins TRBV6-5 to TRBJ1-1; perhaps TRBD1 as D (5 bases). CDR3 size: 15 residues. The V gene lost 7 bases and the J gene lost 3 bases, with 18 bases spanning the gap. Germline CDR1 MNHEY, CDR2 SVGAGI.

The V gene is TRBV2, the J gene TRBJ2-1; TRBD2 matches at 7 bases. The CDR3 extends over 14 amino acids. The trim removed 6 bases at V and 1 base at J, leaving 3 bases unmatched. CDR1 is SNHLY and CDR2 is FYNNEI in the germline V gene. CDR3 sequence reads: CASRASGSYNEQFF. CDR3 sequence (DNA): TGTGCCAGCAGGGCTAGCGGTTCCTACAATGAGCAGTTCTTC. Full variable domain (remainder filled in from reference TRBV2 and TRBJ2-1): EPEVTQTPSHQVTQMGQEVILRCVPISNHLYFYWYRQILGQKVEFLVSFYNNEISEKSEIFDDQFSVERPDGSNFTLKIRSTKLEDSAMYFCASRASGSYNEQFFGPGTRLTVL.

The chain is built from TRBV5-5 and TRBJ2-2; 7 bases line up with TRBD1. This CDR3 is 16 amino acids long. Trimming took 0 bases from V and 3 from J; bases not matched to a gene: 5. CDR1 is SGHKS, CDR2 YYEKEE, per germline (reference sequence). The CDR3 loop reads CASSLGGTDYTGELFF. The CDR3 DNA follows: TGTGCCAGCAGCTTGGGAGGGACAGACTACACCGGGGAGCTGTTTTTT.

V is TRBV30 and J is TRBJ1-5; 7 bases line up with TRBD1. Trimming removed 3 bases from V and 4 bases from J; junction bases left unmatched: 3. The CDR3 covers 13 residues. The germline gives CDR1 GTSNPN, CDR2 SVGIG (reference sequence). The CDR3 region is CAWSRQGNQPQHF. CDR3 coding DNA: TGTGCCTGGAGCAGACAGGGAAATCAGCCCCAGCATTTT.

The chain carries TRBV19 and TRBJ2-3, with 9 bases that match TRBD2. There are 16 residues in the CDR3. Looked up from germline, CDR1 is LNHDA and CDR2 is SQIVND (reference sequence). V lost 5 bases to trimming and J lost 0 bases; unmatched junction nucleotides: 6. Here the CDR3 DNA reads TGTGCCAGTAGTGCGCTTCTAGCGGGGAGCACAGATACGCAGTATTTT. It is translated as CASSALLAGSTDTQYF.

The CDR3 region is CASSLAPLAGVQYNEQFF. The CDR3 DNA reads TGTGCCAGCAGCTTGGCCCCTTTAGCGGGGGTCCAATACAATGAGCAGTTCTTC. The gene calls are TRBV5-6 and TRBJ2-1, with 9 bases matching TRBD2. Germline V gene sequence: CDR1 SGHDT, CDR2 YYEEEE. The CDR3 extends over 18 amino acids. V was clipped by 0 bases and J by 4 bases; unmatched bases: 11.

The chain has TRBV7-9 and TRBJ2-5, with 7 bases aligning to TRBD1. Germline V lookup: CDR1 SEHNR, CDR2 FQNEAQ (reference sequence). V gave up 5 bases and J gave up 1 base; unmatched junction bases: 4. The CDR3 consists of 14 residues. The CDR3 spells CASSLGTAQETQYF. CDR3 DNA sequence: TGTGCCAGCAGCCTCGGGACAGCCCAAGAGACCCAGTACTTC. Together with reference TRBV7-9 and TRBJ2-5, the CDR3 gives the full variable domain: DTGVSQNPRHKITKRGQNVTFRCDPISEHNRLYWYRQTLGQGPEFLTYFQNEAQLEKSRLLSDRFSAERPKGSFSTLEIQRTEQGDSAMYLCASSLGTAQETQYFGPGTRLLVL.

CDR3 residues: CASSGGGFLSSGANVLTF. Here the CDR3 DNA reads TGTGCCAGCAGTGGGGGGGGGTTCCTCAGCTCTGGGGCCAACGTCCTGACTTTC. This chain uses TRBV25-1 with TRBJ2-6; 7 bases are a match to TRBD2. CDR3 size: 18 residues. J was trimmed by 0 bases and V by 4 bases; bases with no gene match: 9. Germline V lookup: CDR1 MGHDK, CDR2 SYGVNS.

The CDR3 reads CASSTGSSTDTQYF. In DNA, the CDR3 is TGTGCCAGCAGCACAGGATCTAGCACAGATACGCAGTATTTT. The rearrangement joins TRBV6-6 to TRBJ2-3, with D perhaps TRBD1 (5 bases). Germline V lookup: CDR1 MNHNY, CDR2 SVGAGI (reference sequence). Trimming removed 6 bases at V and 0 bases at J, with 10 bases between. This CDR3 is built from 14 residues.

V and J are TRBV6-4 and TRBJ1-1; D is unresolved. The CDR3 runs to 13 residues. In germline, CDR1 is MRHNA, CDR2 SNTAGT. With 3 bases removed from V and 0 bases from J, the gap between germline ends came to 5 bases. The DNA of the CDR3 is TGTGCCAGCAGTGAGGAGATGAACACTGAAGCTTTCTTT. Residues: CASSEEMNTEAFF.

The chain combines TRBV2 with TRBJ1-3, with TRBD1 identical over 7 bases. This CDR3 contains 15 residues. Germline V gene sequence: CDR1 SNHLY, CDR2 FYNNEI. The trim removed 6 bases at V and 4 bases at J, leaving 9 bases unmatched. CDR3 sequence: CASRNDRARGNTIYF. The CDR3 nucleotides are TGTGCCAGCAGGAACGACAGGGCGAGGGGAAACACCATATATTTT.